This T cell receptor (beta chain) was retrieved from a study of response to subunit inactivated influenza vaccine. MiXCR, applied by TCRdb to the RT-PCR reads, yields one record per CDR3 protein. There are more than 550,000 distinct CDR3 sequences in the sample; approximately 10% occur only once, and 9.5% to 12% lies in the top ten. The sample holds a few counts of this clonotype. There are 10 residues in the CDR3. The ends were cut back, 5 bases at V and 10 bases at J, with 8 bases in the middle. Germline CDR1 and CDR2: SEHNR and FQNEAQ (reference sequence). These data are also associated with another study on T cells expressing NK-cell markers. As that report states: 5'RACE template switching built TCR beta cDNA with unique molecular identifiers. The eight sequenced donors comprised seven who were HCMV-seropositive and one who was seronegative.

This sequence originates from a man aged 50 to 60 who received an inactivated influenza vaccine. The sample in question was PBMCs from blood, obtained on the day of vaccination. The chain combines TRBV7-9 with TRBJ1-1; no definite D call. In nucleotides, the CDR3 is TGTGCCAGCAGCCCTAATCGAGCTTTCTTT. It encodes CASSPNRAFF.